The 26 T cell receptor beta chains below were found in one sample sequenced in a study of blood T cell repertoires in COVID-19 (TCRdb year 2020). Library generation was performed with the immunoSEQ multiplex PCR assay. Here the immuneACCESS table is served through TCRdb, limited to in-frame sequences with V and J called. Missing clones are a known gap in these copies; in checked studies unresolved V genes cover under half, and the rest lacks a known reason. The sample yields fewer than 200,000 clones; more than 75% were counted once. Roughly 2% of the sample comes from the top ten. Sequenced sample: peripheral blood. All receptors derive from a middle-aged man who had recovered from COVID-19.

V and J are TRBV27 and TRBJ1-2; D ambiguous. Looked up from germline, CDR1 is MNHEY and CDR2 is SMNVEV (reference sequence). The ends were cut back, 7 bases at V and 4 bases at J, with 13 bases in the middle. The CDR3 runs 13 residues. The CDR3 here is CASTPGVGYGYTF. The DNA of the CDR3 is TGTGCCAGCACCCCAGGCGTAGGCTATGGCTACACCTTC.

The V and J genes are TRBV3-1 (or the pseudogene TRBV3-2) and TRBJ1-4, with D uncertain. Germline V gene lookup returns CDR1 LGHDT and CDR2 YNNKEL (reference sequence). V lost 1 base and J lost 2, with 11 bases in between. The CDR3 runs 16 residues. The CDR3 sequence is CASSQVIAGTNEKLFF. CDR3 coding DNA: TGTGCCAGCAGCCAAGTAATCGCCGGGACTAATGAAAAACTGTTTTTT.

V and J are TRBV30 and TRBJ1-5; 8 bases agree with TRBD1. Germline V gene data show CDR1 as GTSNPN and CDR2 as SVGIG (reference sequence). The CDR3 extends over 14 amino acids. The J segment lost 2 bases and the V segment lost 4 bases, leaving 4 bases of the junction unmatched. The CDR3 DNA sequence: TGTGCCTGGAAGGGACAGGTCGGCAATCAGCCCCAGCATTTT. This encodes CAWKGQVGNQPQHF.

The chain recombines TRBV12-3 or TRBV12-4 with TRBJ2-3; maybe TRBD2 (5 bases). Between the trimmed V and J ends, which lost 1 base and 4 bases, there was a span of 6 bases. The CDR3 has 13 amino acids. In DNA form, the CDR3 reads TGTGCCAGCAGTTTAGACGGGGCAGATACGCAGTATTTT. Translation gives CASSLDGADTQYF.

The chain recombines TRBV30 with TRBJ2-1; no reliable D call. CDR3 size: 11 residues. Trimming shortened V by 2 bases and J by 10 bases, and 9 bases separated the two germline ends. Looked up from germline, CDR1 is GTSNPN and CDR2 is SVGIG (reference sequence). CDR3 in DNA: TGTGCCTGGAGTCCGGGTGGCGAGCAGTTCTTC. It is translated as CAWSPGGEQFF.

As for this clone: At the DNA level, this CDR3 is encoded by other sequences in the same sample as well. The CDR3 nucleotides read TGTGCCAGCAGCTTAGGGCAGGGTTATGGCTACACCTTC. This sequence encodes CASSLGQGYGYTF. The rearrangement uses TRBV7-9 and TRBJ1-2; D is possibly TRBD1 (5 bases). Trimming took off 1 base at V and 5 bases at J, with 8 bases between the two ends. CDR1 is SEHNR, CDR2 FQNEAQ, per germline (reference sequence). The CDR3 has 13 amino acids.

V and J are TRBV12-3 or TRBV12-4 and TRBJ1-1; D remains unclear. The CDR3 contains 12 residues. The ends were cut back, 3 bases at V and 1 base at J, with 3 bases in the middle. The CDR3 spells CASSLRNTEAFF. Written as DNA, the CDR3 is TGTGCCAGCAGTTTGAGGAACACTGAAGCTTTCTTT.

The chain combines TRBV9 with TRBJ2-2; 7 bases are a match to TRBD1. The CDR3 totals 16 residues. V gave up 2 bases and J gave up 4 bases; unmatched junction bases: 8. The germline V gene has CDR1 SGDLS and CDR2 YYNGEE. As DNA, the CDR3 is TGTGCCAGCAGCGTTACAGGGGAACCGGGCACCGGGGAGCTGTTTTTT. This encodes CASSVTGEPGTGELFF.

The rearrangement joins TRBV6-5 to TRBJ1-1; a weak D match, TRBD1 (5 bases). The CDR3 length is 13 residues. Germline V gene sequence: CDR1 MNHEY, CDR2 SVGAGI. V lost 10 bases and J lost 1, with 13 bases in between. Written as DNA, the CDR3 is TGTGCCACCAGACCAGGGCCGAACACTGAAGCTTTCTTT. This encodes CATRPGPNTEAFF.

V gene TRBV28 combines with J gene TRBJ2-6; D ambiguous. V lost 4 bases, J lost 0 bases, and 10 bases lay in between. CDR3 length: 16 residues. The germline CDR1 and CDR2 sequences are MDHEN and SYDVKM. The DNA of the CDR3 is TGTGCCAGCAGTTCCCCGGCGGTCTCTGGGGCCAACGTCCTGACTTTC. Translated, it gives CASSSPAVSGANVLTF.

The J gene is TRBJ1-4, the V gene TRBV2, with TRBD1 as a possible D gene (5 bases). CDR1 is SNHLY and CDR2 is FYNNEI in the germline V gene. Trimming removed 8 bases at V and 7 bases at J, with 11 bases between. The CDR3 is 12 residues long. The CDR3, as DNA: TGTGCCAGCGGGCGGAGGGGTGAAAAACTGTTTTTT. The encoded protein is CASGRRGEKLFF.

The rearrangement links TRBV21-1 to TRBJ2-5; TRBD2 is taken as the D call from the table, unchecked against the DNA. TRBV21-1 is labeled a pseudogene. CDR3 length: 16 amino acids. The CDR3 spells CASSKATRGRQETQYF. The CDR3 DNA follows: TGTGCCAGCAGCAAAGCTACGCGGGGCAGACAAGAGACCCAGTACTTC.

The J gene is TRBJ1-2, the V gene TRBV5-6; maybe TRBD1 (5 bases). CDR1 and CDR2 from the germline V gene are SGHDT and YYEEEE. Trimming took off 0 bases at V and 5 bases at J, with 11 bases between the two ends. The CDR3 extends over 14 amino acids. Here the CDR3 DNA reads TGTGCCAGCAGCTTGGACAGGACGGCTTATGGCTACACCTTC. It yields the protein CASSLDRTAYGYTF.

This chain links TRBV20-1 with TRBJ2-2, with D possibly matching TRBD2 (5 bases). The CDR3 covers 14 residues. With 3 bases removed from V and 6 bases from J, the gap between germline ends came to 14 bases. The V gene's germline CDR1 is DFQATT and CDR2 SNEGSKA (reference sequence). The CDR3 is CSASARLSAGELFF. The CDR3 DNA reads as TGCAGTGCTAGTGCTCGACTATCGGCCGGGGAGCTGTTTTTT.

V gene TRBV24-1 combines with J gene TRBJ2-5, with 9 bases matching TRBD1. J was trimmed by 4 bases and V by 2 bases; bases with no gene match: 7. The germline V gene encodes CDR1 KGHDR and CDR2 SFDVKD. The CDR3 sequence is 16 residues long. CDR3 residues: CATSDWGQGLGETQYF. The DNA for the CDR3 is TGTGCCACCAGTGATTGGGGACAGGGCCTTGGAGAGACCCAGTACTTC.

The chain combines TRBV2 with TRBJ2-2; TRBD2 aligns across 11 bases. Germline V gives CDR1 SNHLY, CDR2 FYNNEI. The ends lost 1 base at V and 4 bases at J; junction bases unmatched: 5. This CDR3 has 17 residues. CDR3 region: CASSEGLAGGITGELFF. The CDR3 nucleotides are TGTGCCAGCAGTGAAGGGCTAGCGGGGGGAATCACCGGGGAGCTGTTTTTT.

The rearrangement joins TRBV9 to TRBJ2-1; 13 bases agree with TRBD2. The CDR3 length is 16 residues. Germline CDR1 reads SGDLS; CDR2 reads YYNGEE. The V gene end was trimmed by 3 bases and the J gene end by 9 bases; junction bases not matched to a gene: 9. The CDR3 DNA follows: TGTGCCAGCAGCGCCCAACTAGCGGGAGGGTTCACTGAGCAGTTCTTC. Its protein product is CASSAQLAGGFTEQFF. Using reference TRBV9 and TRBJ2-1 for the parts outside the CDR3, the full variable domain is DSGVTQTPKHLITATGQRVTLRCSPRSGDLSVYWYQQSLDQGLQFLIQYYNGEERAKGNILERFSAQQFPDLHSELNLSSLELGDSALYFCASSAQLAGGFTEQFFGPGTRLTVL.

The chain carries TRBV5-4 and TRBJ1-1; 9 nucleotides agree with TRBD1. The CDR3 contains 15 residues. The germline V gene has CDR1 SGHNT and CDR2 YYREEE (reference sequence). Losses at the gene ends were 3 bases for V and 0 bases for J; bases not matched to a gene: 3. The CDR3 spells CASSWGTGMNTEAFF. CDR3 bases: TGTGCCAGCAGCTGGGGGACAGGGATGAACACTGAAGCTTTCTTT.

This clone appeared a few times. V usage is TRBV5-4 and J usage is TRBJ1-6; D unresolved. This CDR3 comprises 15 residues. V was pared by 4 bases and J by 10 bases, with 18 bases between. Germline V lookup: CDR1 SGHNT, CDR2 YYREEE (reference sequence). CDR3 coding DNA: TGTGCCAGCAGCCCGACGGGAGGGTATAGGTCACCCCTCCACTTT. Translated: CASSPTGGYRSPLHF.

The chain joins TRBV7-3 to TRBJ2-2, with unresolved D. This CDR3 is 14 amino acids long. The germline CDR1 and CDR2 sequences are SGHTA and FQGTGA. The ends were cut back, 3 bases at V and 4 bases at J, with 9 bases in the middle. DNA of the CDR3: TGTGCCAGCAGCTTTGATCGCGGCACCGGGGAGCTGTTTTTT. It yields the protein CASSFDRGTGELFF.

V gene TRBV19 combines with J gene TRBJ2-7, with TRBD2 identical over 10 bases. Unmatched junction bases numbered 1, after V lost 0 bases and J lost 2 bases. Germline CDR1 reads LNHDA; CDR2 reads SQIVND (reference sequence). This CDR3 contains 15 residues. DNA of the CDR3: TGTGCCAGTAGTATAGAGACTAGCGGGCCCTACGAGCAGTACTTC. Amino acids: CASSIETSGPYEQYF.

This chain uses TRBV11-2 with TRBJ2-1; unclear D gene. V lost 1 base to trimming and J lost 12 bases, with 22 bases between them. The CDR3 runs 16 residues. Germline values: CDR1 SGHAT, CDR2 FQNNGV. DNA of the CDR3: TGTGCCAGCAGCTTAGGTTCCCTAGTTGTCTCGGGTGGGCAGTTCTTC. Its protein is CASSLGSLVVSGGQFF.

CDR3 DNA: TGTGCCAGCAGCATCAGGGATTACACAGATACGCAGTATTTT. Amino acids: CASSIRDYTDTQYF. The rearrangement joins TRBV9 to TRBJ2-3, with D possibly matching TRBD1 (5 bases). V was shortened by 4 bases and J by 2 bases, with 11 bases between the two germline ends. CDR3 length: 14 amino acids. Germline V lookup: CDR1 SGDLS, CDR2 YYNGEE.

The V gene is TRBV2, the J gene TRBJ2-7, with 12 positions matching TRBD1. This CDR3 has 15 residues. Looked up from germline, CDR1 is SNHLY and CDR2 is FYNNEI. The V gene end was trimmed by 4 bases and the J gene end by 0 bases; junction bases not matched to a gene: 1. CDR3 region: CASSVGQGASYEQYF. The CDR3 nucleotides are TGTGCCAGCAGTGTGGGACAGGGGGCCTCCTACGAGCAGTACTTC.

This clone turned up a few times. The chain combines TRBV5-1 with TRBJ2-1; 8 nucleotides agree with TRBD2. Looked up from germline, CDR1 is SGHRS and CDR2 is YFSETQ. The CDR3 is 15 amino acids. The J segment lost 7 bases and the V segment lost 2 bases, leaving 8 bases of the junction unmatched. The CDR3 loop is CASSFPSGGGNEQFF. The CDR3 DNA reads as TGCGCCAGCAGCTTTCCCAGCGGGGGTGGGAATGAGCAGTTCTTC.

The CDR3 coding sequence is TGTGCCAGCAGCTCCGTCCGGCAAGAGACCCAGTACTTC. Its protein is CASSSVRQETQYF. The chain carries TRBV13 and TRBJ2-5; D not certain. Germline CDR1 PRHDT, CDR2 FYEKMQ (reference sequence). CDR3 length: 13 residues. The germline V and J ends were trimmed by 4 bases and 2 bases, with 8 bases remaining between them.